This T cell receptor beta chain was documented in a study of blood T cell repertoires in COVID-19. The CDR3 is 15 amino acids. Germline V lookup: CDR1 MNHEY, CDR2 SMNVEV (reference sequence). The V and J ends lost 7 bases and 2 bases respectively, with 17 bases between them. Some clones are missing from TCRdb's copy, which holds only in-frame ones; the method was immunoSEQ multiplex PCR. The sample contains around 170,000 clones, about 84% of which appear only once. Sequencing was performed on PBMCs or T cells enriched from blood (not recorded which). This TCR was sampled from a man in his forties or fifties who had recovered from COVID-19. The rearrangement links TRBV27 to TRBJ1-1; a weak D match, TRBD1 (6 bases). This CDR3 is CASTLRGTTNTEAFF. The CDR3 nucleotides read TGTGCCAGCACCCTCCGAGGGACAACTAACACTGAAGCTTTCTTT.